Below are 20 T cell receptor beta chains sequenced from a single sample in a study of blood T cell repertoires in COVID-19. The assay was immunoSEQ multiplex PCR, and TCRdb's table has in-frame clones only and misses some. The repertoire holds 140,000 to 150,000 clones, with approximately 79% as singletons. Sequences were obtained from peripheral blood. These receptors all stem from a man in his fifties with active or convalescent COVID-19.

The chain has TRBV10-3 and TRBJ2-7; D remains ambiguous. The V gene lost 8 bases and the J gene lost 6 bases, with 11 bases spanning the gap. This CDR3 has 11 residues. Germline CDR1 and CDR2: ENHRY and SYGVKD. In DNA, the CDR3 is TGTGCCATCGGGCCGCTACGCGAGCAGTACTTC. Translation: CAIGPLREQYF.

The chain carries TRBV7-3 and TRBJ2-1, with 14 bases that match TRBD2. There are 16 residues in the CDR3. Germline V gives CDR1 SGHTA, CDR2 FQGTGA. Trimming at V came to 5 bases and at J to 9 bases, leaving 9 bases not matched to a gene. The CDR3 coding sequence is TGTGCCAGCAGCCGCGGGACTAGCGGGAGAGGGGGTGAGCAGTTCTTC. Translation: CASSRGTSGRGGEQFF.

The genes are TRBV29-1 and TRBJ2-7, with 7 bases lining up with TRBD2. Germline trimming cut 4 bases from V and 3 bases from J; bases unmatched to any gene: 3. CDR3 length: 12 amino acids. Germline CDR1 SQVTM, CDR2 ANQGSEA. The CDR3 region has the DNA TGCAGCGTTGGGCTAGCGGTCTACGAGCAGTACTTC. Its translation: CSVGLAVYEQYF.

The chain employs TRBV12-3 or TRBV12-4 and TRBJ1-1, with D hard to call. This CDR3 is built from 13 residues. The V end was cut by 1 base, the J end by 3 bases, with 6 bases between. CDR3 sequence reads: CASSLGVDTEAFF. The CDR3 DNA reads TGTGCCAGCAGTTTAGGAGTGGACACTGAAGCTTTCTTT.

This clone occurred a few times. The chain recombines TRBV28 with TRBJ1-6; D is undetermined. Germline V gives CDR1 MDHEN, CDR2 SYDVKM. The CDR3 runs to 14 residues. V was trimmed by 3 bases and J by 7 bases, leaving 10 bases between them. CDR3 loop: CASSFRQANSPLHF. The CDR3 region has the DNA TGTGCCAGCAGTTTTCGGCAGGCAAATTCACCCCTCCACTTT. The full variable domain, rest sourced from reference TRBV28 and TRBJ1-6, is DVKVTQSSRYLVKRTGEKVFLECVQDMDHENMFWYRQDPGLGLRLIYFSYDVKMKEKGDIPEGYSVSREKKERFSLILESASTNQTSMYLCASSFRQANSPLHFGNGTRLTVT.

This chain uses TRBV24-1 with TRBJ2-3; 13 positions match TRBD2. V lost 3 bases to trimming and J lost 7 bases; unmatched junction nucleotides: 9. CDR1 is KGHDR, CDR2 SFDVKD, per germline. The CDR3 extends over 17 amino acids. CDR3 loop: CATSDDSTSGRFYTQYF. CDR3 sequence (DNA): TGTGCCACCAGTGATGACTCGACTAGCGGGAGGTTCTATACGCAGTATTTT.

The V gene is TRBV6-6, the J gene TRBJ2-3; TRBD2 matches 7 bases. Germline trimming cut 6 bases from V and 6 bases from J; bases unmatched to any gene: 12. The CDR3 consists of 15 residues. CDR1 and CDR2 (germline): MNHNY, SVGAGI (reference sequence). The CDR3 sequence is CASSPGTGRGDTQYF. The CDR3 DNA reads TGTGCCAGCAGCCCCGGCACGGGGCGGGGGGATACGCAGTATTTT.

The genes are TRBV5-1 and TRBJ2-2, with 7 bases lining up with TRBD2. J was trimmed by 3 bases and V by 1 base; bases with no gene match: 3. Germline-derived CDR1 and CDR2 are SGHRS and YFSETQ. This CDR3 region has 15 residues. This CDR3 reads CASSLFAGDTGELFF. DNA of the CDR3: TGCGCCAGCAGCTTGTTCGCGGGGGACACCGGGGAGCTGTTTTTT. Looking up the rest from reference TRBV5-1 and TRBJ2-2 gives the full variable domain: KAGVTQTPRYLIKTRGQQVTLSCSPISGHRSVSWYQQTPGQGLQFLFEYFSETQRNKGNFPGRFSGRQFSNSRSEMNVSTLELGDSALYLCASSLFAGDTGELFFGEGSRLTVL.

The chain combines TRBV7-8 with TRBJ2-1; D may be TRBD2 (6 bases). The CDR3 length is 13 residues. Trimming shortened V by 2 bases and J by 9 bases, and 11 bases separated the two germline ends. The germline V gene encodes CDR1 SGHVS and CDR2 FQNEAQ. CDR3 residues: CASSLTEGGEQFF. The CDR3 DNA reads TGTGCCAGCAGCTTAACGGAGGGTGGTGAGCAGTTCTTC.

This chain joins TRBV10-1 and TRBJ2-7, with 7 bases aligning to TRBD2. This CDR3 comprises 14 residues. V shed 6 bases, J shed 3 bases, and the junction held 8 bases outside the gene matches. Germline V lookup: CDR1 WNHNN, CDR2 SYGVQD (reference sequence). The CDR3 DNA follows: TGCGCCAGCAGCCCGGGTGGCGGGAGCTACGAGCAGTACTTC. This codes for CASSPGGGSYEQYF.

The chain combines TRBV28 with TRBJ2-1; no firm D call. The CDR3 has 16 residues. CDR1 is MDHEN and CDR2 is SYDVKM in the germline V gene. V was pared by 5 bases and J by 0 bases, with 14 bases between. DNA of the CDR3: TGTGCCAGCAGTCCCCCTGTCGGTTACTCCTACAATGAGCAGTTCTTC. Protein product: CASSPPVGYSYNEQFF.

The rearrangement uses TRBV5-1 and TRBJ2-7, with D possibly matching TRBD2 (6 bases). From germline, CDR1 is SGHRS and CDR2 YFSETQ. This CDR3 is built from 15 residues. V was trimmed by 1 base and J by 1 base, leaving 12 bases between them. In nucleotides, the CDR3 is TGCGCCAGCAGCTTGCTCCAGGGAGGATCCTACGAGCAGTACTTC. Its translation is CASSLLQGGSYEQYF.

Here the CDR3 reads CASRPTGTGEYF. The DNA for the CDR3 is TGTGCCAGCAGACCGACCGGGACAGGGGAGTATTTT. This chain links TRBV27 with TRBJ2-3, with TRBD1 matching over 10 bases. CDR3 size: 12 residues. Germline-derived CDR1 and CDR2 are MNHEY and SMNVEV (reference sequence). J lost 13 bases, V lost 6 bases, and 7 bases had no gene match.

The CDR3 sequence: CASSLDGEKLFF. CDR3 DNA: TGCGCCAGCAGCCTTGACGGGGAAAAACTGTTTTTT. This chain joins TRBV5-1 and TRBJ1-4; D call uncertain. Germline values: CDR1 SGHRS, CDR2 YFSETQ. This CDR3 comprises 12 residues. V lost 4 bases and J lost 8, with 9 bases in between.

The gene calls are TRBV9 and TRBJ1-2, with 12 bases that match TRBD1. Germline V gene data show CDR1 as SGDLS and CDR2 as YYNGEE. V dropped 4 bases and J dropped 4; count of bases not matched to a gene: 5. The CDR3 spans 15 residues. CDR3 in DNA: TGTGCCAGCAGCTCTCCGGGACAGGGGGCCTATGGCTACACCTTC. Translated, it gives CASSSPGQGAYGYTF.

This clone was observed a handful of times. This chain links TRBV30 with TRBJ1-3; 7 nucleotides line up with TRBD1. After removal of 8 bases from V and 7 bases from J, the junction contained 5 bases not matched to a gene. CDR3 size: 11 residues. The germline gives CDR1 GTSNPN, CDR2 SVGIG (reference sequence). CDR3: CAGDRENTIYF. CDR3 bases: TGTGCCGGGGACAGAGAGAACACCATATATTTT. The variable domain in full, completed from reference TRBV30 and TRBJ1-3, reads SQTIHQWPATLVQPVGSPLSLECTVEGTSNPNLYWYRQAAGRGLQLLFYSVGIGQISSEVPQNLSASRPQDRQFILSSKKLLLSDSGFYLCAGDRENTIYFGEGSWLTVV.

This clone appeared a few times. The chain recombines TRBV9 with TRBJ1-2, with TRBD1 identical over 9 bases. The CDR3 runs 19 residues. Germline V lookup: CDR1 SGDLS, CDR2 YYNGEE. With V trimmed by 0 bases and J by 4 bases, 16 bases remained unmatched. The CDR3 nucleotides read TGTGCCAGCAGCGTAGAACCTACCGGGACAGGGCTTGTGGGCTATGGCTACACCTTC. It yields the protein CASSVEPTGTGLVGYGYTF.

The rearrangement uses TRBV7-9 and TRBJ1-2; D call uncertain. V lost 6 bases and J lost 8, with 7 bases in between. The CDR3 consists of 10 residues. CDR1 is SEHNR, CDR2 FQNEAQ, per germline (reference sequence). DNA for the CDR3: TGTGCCAGCAGTTCTATAGGCTACACCTTC. Its protein product is CASSSIGYTF. Based on the CDR3 plus reference TRBV7-9 and TRBJ1-2, the full variable domain is DTGVSQNPRHKITKRGQNVTFRCDPISEHNRLYWYRQTLGQGPEFLTYFQNEAQLEKSRLLSDRFSAERPKGSFSTLEIQRTEQGDSAMYLCASSSIGYTFGSGTRLTVV.

V is TRBV15 and J is TRBJ1-5, with TRBD1 matching over 8 bases. V lost 0 bases, J lost 6 bases, and 7 bases stayed unmatched. This CDR3 spans 16 amino acids. Germline assignment: CDR1 LNHNV and CDR2 YYDKDF (reference sequence). This CDR3 reads CATSRDLAGGGQPQHF. CDR3 coding DNA: TGTGCCACCAGCAGAGATTTGGCAGGGGGCGGTCAGCCCCAGCATTTT.

This clone was seen just once. The chain has TRBV29-1 and TRBJ2-6, with D unclear. CDR3 length: 13 residues. Germline CDR1 SQVTM, CDR2 ANQGSEA. The ends were cut back, 3 bases at V and 1 base at J, with 4 bases in the middle. DNA for the CDR3: TGCAGCGTTGATCTTTCTGGGGCCAACGTCCTGACTTTC. Its protein product is CSVDLSGANVLTF.